This is a list of T cell receptor beta chains from one sample in a study of T-cell memory formation after mild COVID-19. From the 5' RACE reads, TCRdb called clonotypes with MiXCR, one entry per CDR3 protein. The sample holds 350,000 to 450,000 distinct CDR3 sequences, less than 25% seen once. The specimen was PBMCs or a T cell subset sorted from them (not recorded which). These receptors all stem from an adult woman who had mild COVID-19 (a few samples of this study predate the infection). Cell type and time point are not known. Each CDR3 is given without its conserved first and last residue. A clone size is listed for some rows: how often the clone was seen (once, few, many), or a class if it is expanded.

cdr3_aa	j_call	v_call	clone_size
ASRRGGGAGEQF	TRBJ2-1	TRBV11-2	-
ASSSRGLAGADTDTQY	TRBJ2-3	TRBV7-6	-
AWNFRAGGRYEQY	TRBJ2-7	TRBV30	-
ASSQVVSGYEQY	TRBJ2-7	TRBV3-1	-
ASSLKPRGAQGSDEQY	TRBJ2-7	TRBV7-2	-
ASSPRAGGTYEQY	TRBJ2-7	TRBV11-3	-
ASSQEETGRNTEAF	TRBJ1-1	TRBV4-3	-
ASSSVAGANEQY	TRBJ2-7	TRBV27	-
ASSLGRGLVRGTDTQY	TRBJ2-3	TRBV7-3	-
ASSLIFESGYT	TRBJ1-2	TRBV5-1	-
ASSSLRTGAGYT	TRBJ1-2	TRBV6-5	few
ASSHWEGARYEQY	TRBJ2-7	TRBV4-2	few
ASSQDVSISYGYT	TRBJ1-2	TRBV4-1	few
SVGQVVSYNEQF	TRBJ2-1	TRBV29-1	few
SVEGREGSYNEQF	TRBJ2-1	TRBV29-1	few
ASSQERGTGTSSPLH	TRBJ1-6	TRBV3-1	few
ASSSEGQVGQPQH	TRBJ1-5	TRBV5-1	few
SAREIPSLSLTGDYEQY	TRBJ2-7	TRBV20-1	-
ATSDFRGYEQY	TRBJ2-7	TRBV24-1	-
SVAAGGGETQY	TRBJ2-5	TRBV29-1	few
ASSRLGELF	TRBJ2-2	TRBV7-2	many
ASSVASGGGEQY	TRBJ2-7	TRBV9	-
ATSRTTTGGVGGYT	TRBJ1-2	TRBV15	-
ASSGQGASGANVLT	TRBJ2-6	TRBV19	-
ASSPLAPNTGELF	TRBJ2-2	TRBV6-2/TRBV6-3	-
ASSLVASSTGELF	TRBJ2-2	TRBV5-1	-
ASRATGGGEAF	TRBJ1-1	TRBV6-2/TRBV6-3	-
ASSPSGGGGADTQY	TRBJ2-3	TRBV6-5	-
ASSLLREQF	TRBJ2-1	TRBV5-6	few
AISETERGTDTQY	TRBJ2-3	TRBV10-3	-
ASSFQLDLRGEQF	TRBJ2-1	TRBV12-3/TRBV12-4	many
ASSSHQSYGYT	TRBJ1-2	TRBV5-1	-
ASRGFGGPNEQF	TRBJ2-1	TRBV12-3/TRBV12-4	few
ASSSETGLNDYGYT	TRBJ1-2	TRBV27	-
ASSLASGGGNTIY	TRBJ1-3	TRBV7-2	-
ASSPRSGRGREKLF	TRBJ1-4	TRBV7-8	-
ASSDTGLLSEQY	TRBJ2-7	TRBV11-3	few
ASSPSGGYNQPQH	TRBJ1-5	TRBV18	-
ASSPFVQGEAF	TRBJ1-1	TRBV3-1	-
ASRSPTGGSGNTIY	TRBJ1-3	TRBV6-5	few
ASSRASGRATETQY	TRBJ2-5	TRBV7-2	few
SVATPGQSTGELF	TRBJ2-2	TRBV20-1	-